This TCR beta chain was identified in a study of T cell repertoires in cytomegalovirus infection. Overall study context: CMV infection and matching HLA type were both indicated by public TCR beta signatures. Regarding the study as a whole: There were carriers of CMV plus the relevant HLA, and cumulative public TCR beta family frequency identified them. Ex vivo, HLA-C-restricted CMV-specific TCR beta clonotypes prevailed over the rest of the response.

CDR3 length equals 18 residues. Germline trimming cut 3 bases from V and 1 base from J; bases unmatched to any gene: 11. Germline V gene lookup returns CDR1 LGHNA and CDR2 YSLEER. This clonotype was picked up one time. Its specificity is unknown. A single record per CDR3 protein comes from TCRdb applying MiXCR to the reads. The profile shows over 150,000 distinct CDR3 sequences, roughly 17% of them singletons. The chain recombines TRBV4-3 with TRBJ2-3, with TRBD2 identical over 9 bases. The sequenced sample consisted of CD8+ T cells from PBMCs. The source is a human donor in good health (CMV status not recorded). Some clones in this sample may be carry-over from other donors' samples. The CDR3 DNA sequence: TGCGCCAGCAGCCATGAAACCGTGGCGGGGGGGCGCACAGATACGCAGTATTTT. Translation gives CASSHETVAGGRTDTQYF.